This T cell receptor beta chain was identified in a study of T cell responses to AZD1222 COVID-19 vaccine. The repertoire was sequenced with immunoSEQ multiplex PCR; TCRdb's copy has only in-frame clones and lacks some. The profile shows 110,000 or so clones, around nine tenths of them singletons. In germline, CDR1 is MNHNS, CDR2 SASEGT. This CDR3 has 15 residues. V lost 0 bases to trimming and J lost 4 bases; unmatched junction nucleotides: 3. This chain links TRBV6-1 with TRBJ2-7, with 10 bases aligning to TRBD2. The sequence was obtained from an adult in good health. The starting material was peripheral blood, obtained on day 0 of MenACWY control vaccination. CDR3 sequence reads: CASSEAPLAGYEQYF. CDR3 DNA sequence: TGTGCCAGCAGTGAAGCGCCACTAGCGGGATACGAGCAGTACTTC.